The entry below describes one TCR beta chain. Its antigen is as yet unknown. The sample comes from a study of Graves' ophthalmopathy and Graves' hyperthyroidism. General study points: Blood also contained most of the expanded thyroid clonotypes above 0.001 frequency.

With V trimmed by 6 bases and J by 11 bases, 12 bases remained unmatched. CDR3 length: 13 residues. Germline V CDR1 and CDR2: SGHTA, FQGNSA. Newly diagnosed, the hyperthyroidism patients had under 2 months' duration and were aged 18 to 65. Other autoimmune diseases, uncontrolled infections, pregnancy and lactation each led to patient exclusion. Patients were diagnosed from clinical symptoms, serum thyroxine, TRAb, thyroid ultrasound and orbital computed tomography. Amplified material comprised TCR beta CDR3 regions derived from RNA transcripts. The authors performed first-round RT-PCR with HTBI primers and then a second-round multiplex PCR. TCRdb reanalysed the multiplex PCR reads using MiXCR and keeps one entry per CDR3 protein. The data contain over a million distinct CDR3 sequences, about 35% of them seen just once; the ten biggest clones take up 11%.

Sample: peripheral blood or thyroid tissue (not recorded which). This sequence was found in an adult man with Graves' hyperthyroidism. The chain carries TRBV7-2 and TRBJ1-1; 7 nucleotides align to TRBD1. CDR3 loop: CASSHRRGGLAFF. The CDR3 region has the DNA TGTGCCAGCAGTCATCGCAGGGGGGGCTTGGCTTTCTTT. Looking up the rest from reference TRBV7-2 and TRBJ1-1 gives the full variable domain: GAGVSQSPSNKVTEKGKDVELRCDPISGHTALYWYRQSLGQGLEFLIYFQGNSAPDKSGLPSDRFSAERTGGSVSTLTIQRTQQEDSAVYLCASSHRRGGLAFFGQGTRLTVV.